This T cell receptor (beta chain) came from a study of T cells after yellow fever vaccination. Each CDR3 protein gets one entry after TCRdb re-called the 5' RACE reads with MiXCR. The table shows 500,000 to 650,000 distinct CDR3 sequences, with roughly 13% occurring only once. The CDR3 runs to 16 residues. The V gene's germline CDR1 is SGHTA and CDR2 FQGNSA. The V gene lost 2 bases and the J gene lost 0 bases, with 11 bases spanning the gap. The V call is TRBV7-2, the J call TRBJ2-1, with a possible D match to TRBD2 (5 bases). This specimen consisted of PBMCs, obtained on the day of the yellow fever booster vaccination. The sequence was collected from a man younger than 40 who received the YFV17D yellow fever vaccine. The CDR3: CASSLFRRSSYNEQFF. For the CDR3, the DNA is TGTGCCAGCAGCTTATTCAGGAGGAGCTCCTACAATGAGCAGTTCTTC.